This T cell receptor (beta chain) was captured in a study of T cell responses to AZD1222 COVID-19 vaccine. Study as a whole: Second-dose intervals near 4 or 12 weeks were combined. The study's findings and limits: When two AZD1222 doses had been given, Spike-specific TCR breadth and depth rose.

A note on this clone: Its antigen is still unknown.

The V gene's germline CDR1 is MNHEY and CDR2 SVGAGI. The CDR3 is 15 residues long. V was pared by 6 bases and J by 6 bases, with 6 bases of the junction left unmatched. Profiled with immunoSEQ multiplex PCR; TCRdb holds only in-frame clones, not every one. The data hold 100,000 to 150,000 clones, with 90% observed a single time. The TCR was taken from an adult in good health. The V call is TRBV6-5, the J call TRBJ2-5; 14 bases line up with TRBD2. Sequencing used peripheral blood, obtained on day 0 of AZD1222 vaccination. CDR3 bases: TGTGCCAGCAGCCCCGGGACTAGCGGGAGACAGACCCAGTACTTC. Its protein product is CASSPGTSGRQTQYF.